This TCR beta chain was sequenced during a study of cytomegalovirus exposure and HLA in healthy donors. Study information: The Caucasian-associated ancestry cluster held roughly 81% of 398 genotyped donors. Study-wide points: Both high specificity and high sensitivity reportedly marked the classifier's diagnosis of cytomegalovirus status.

The V gene's germline CDR1 is SNHLY and CDR2 FYNNEI. CDR3 length equals 15 residues. Trimming took 5 bases from V and 3 from J; bases not matched to a gene: 4. Points on this clone: Antigen specificity is unknown.

The PCR made use of 60 Vbeta and 13 Jbeta primers. TCRdb's table, derived via immunoSEQ multiplex PCR, lists solely in-frame clones and lacks some. The data show about 77,000 clones, around three quarters seen once. The chain employs TRBV2 and TRBJ2-2, with 9 bases fitting TRBD1. The receptor comes from a man between 35 and 55 years old in good health and CMV-seronegative. The specimen sequenced was PBMCs. This CDR3 is CASSLQGADTGELFF. For the CDR3, the DNA is TGTGCCAGCAGTTTACAGGGGGCTGACACCGGGGAGCTGTTTTTT.